A selection of T cell receptor beta chains follows, all from one sample in a study of cytomegalovirus exposure and HLA in healthy donors. The protocol was immunoSEQ multiplex PCR, while the TCRdb copy is restricted to in-frame clones and leaves out a portion. Among some 170,000 clones listed, around 80% were seen once. Sequencing was performed on PBMCs. The source is a woman aged 55-69 years in good health and CMV-seropositive. The CDR3 runs from the conserved cysteine through the conserved F or W. A D gene is named only where the DNA matches it firmly. Not all rows give a size; the values are once, few, many and, for expanded clones, a class.

>TRBD1|TRBV2|TRBJ2-1|-
CASSEARTGISSEQFF
TGTGCCAGCAGTGAAGCCCGGACAGGGATAAGTAGTGAGCAGTTCTTC
>-|TRBV18|TRBJ2-7|-
CASSPRQFYEQYF
TGTGCCAGCTCACCAAGACAGTTCTACGAGCAGTACTTC
>TRBD2|TRBV5-1|TRBJ2-1|-
CASGSGLADNEQFF
TGCGCCAGCGGTTCGGGACTAGCGGACAATGAGCAGTTCTTC
>TRBD2|TRBV5-1|TRBJ2-3|-
CASSLHPPGGQDTQYF
TGCGCCAGCAGCTTGCATCCCCCGGGGGGGCAAGATACGCAGTATTTT
>-|TRBV9|TRBJ1-3|-
CASSGGGPGNTIYF
TGTGCCAGCAGCGGAGGAGGGCCTGGAAACACCATATATTTT
>-|TRBV27|TRBJ1-1|few
CASSLWGEGTEAFF
TGTGCCAGCAGTTTATGGGGGGAGGGCACTGAAGCTTTCTTT
>TRBD1|TRBV28|TRBJ2-1|few
CASSLNRGLNEQFF
TGTGCCAGCAGTCTCAACAGGGGGCTCAATGAGCAGTTCTTC
>-|TRBV6-1|TRBJ2-7|once
CASSPGDPYEQYF
TGTGCCAGCTCCCCAGGGGACCCCTACGAGCAGTACTTC
>TRBD1|TRBV6-1|TRBJ2-6|-
CASSAGQGVLGANVLTF
TGTGCCAGCAGTGCGGGACAGGGGGTACTTGGGGCCAACGTCCTGACTTTC
>-|TRBV30|TRBJ1-1|-
CAWSVLGTEAFF
TGTGCCTGGAGTGTACTAGGAACTGAAGCTTTCTTT
>TRBD1|TRBV6-5|TRBJ1-1|-
CASSGQGGMNTEAFF
TGTGCCAGCAGTGGACAGGGGGGGATGAACACTGAAGCTTTCTTT
>TRBD2|TRBV4-3|TRBJ2-1|once
CASSRTSGGANEQFF
TGCGCCAGCAGCCGAACTAGCGGGGGGGCCAATGAGCAGTTCTTC
>-|TRBV18|TRBJ2-5|-
CASSLTTQETQYF
TGTGCCAGCTCATTGACGACTCAAGAGACCCAGTACTTC
>-|TRBV18|TRBJ2-2|once
CASATKRGYTGELFF
TGTGCCAGCGCCACAAAACGGGGGTACACCGGGGAGCTGTTTTTT
>TRBD1|TRBV6-5|TRBJ1-5|-
CASSEFRQGAREHF
TGTGCCAGCAGTGAATTTAGACAGGGGGCGCGTGAACATTTT
>-|TRBV9|TRBJ1-5|once
CASSPGTLNSNQPQHF
TGTGCCAGCAGCCCAGGCACCCTTAATAGCAATCAGCCCCAGCATTTT
>-|TRBV11-1|TRBJ2-1|-
CASSQEGAYNEQFF
TGTGCCAGCAGCCAGGAGGGGGCATACAATGAGCAGTTCTTC
>-|TRBV7-2|TRBJ2-7|-
CASSLTTYEQYF
TGTGCCAGCAGCCTTACAACCTACGAGCAGTACTTC
>TRBD1|TRBV28|TRBJ1-4|-
CASIDRGNEKLFF
TGTGCCAGCATCGACAGGGGAAATGAAAAACTGTTTTTT
>-|TRBV4-2|TRBJ2-6|-
CASSQEHLSGANVLTF
TGTGCCAGCAGCCAAGAACACCTCTCTGGGGCCAACGTCCTGACTTTC
>-|TRBV6-1|TRBJ2-7|-
CASSEAGAMQYF
TGTGCCAGCAGTGAAGCGGGGGCGATGCAGTACTTC
>TRBD2|TRBV7-6|TRBJ2-5|-
CASSLVAGGPQTQYF
TGTGCCAGCAGCTTAGTCGCGGGAGGGCCACAGACCCAGTACTTC
>TRBD2|TRBV10-3|TRBJ2-5|-
CAISGGLGAQGETQYF
TGTGCCATCAGTGGGGGACTAGGGGCTCAAGGTGAGACCCAGTACTTC
>TRBD1|TRBV9|TRBJ1-3|-
CASSGQGTWGGNTIYF
TGTGCCAGCAGCGGACAGGGGACTTGGGGAGGAAACACCATATATTTT
>TRBD2|TRBV10-3|TRBJ2-3|once
CATGTSGFTDTQYF
TGTGCCACCGGGACTAGCGGGTTCACAGATACGCAGTATTTT
>TRBD2|TRBV30|TRBJ2-7|-
CAWSLGRGASGRGREQYF
TGTGCCTGGAGCCTCGGCAGGGGCGCTAGCGGGAGGGGTAGGGAGCAGTACTTC
>TRBD2|TRBV28|TRBJ2-7|-
CASSFAGAYEQYF
TGTGCCAGCAGTTTTGCGGGAGCTTACGAGCAGTACTTC
>-|TRBV5-1|TRBJ2-6|-
CASSNGGPSGANGLTF
TGCGCCAGCAGCAACGGAGGGCCATCTGGGGCCAACGGCCTGACTTTC
>TRBD1|TRBV7-6|TRBJ1-3|-
CASSSRTGPDTIYF
TGTGCCAGCAGCTCCCGGACAGGACCGGACACCATATATTTT
>-|TRBV28|TRBJ2-5|once
CASSLPGPQETQYF
TGTGCCAGCAGTTTACCGGGTCCTCAAGAGACCCAGTACTTC
>-|TRBV4-1|TRBJ1-4|-
CASSQTPGRRDYEKLFF
TGCGCCAGCAGCCAAACCCCAGGACGCAGGGATTATGAAAAACTGTTTTTT
>TRBD1|TRBV7-2|TRBJ2-7|once
CASSLRSGTGTYEQYF
TGTGCCAGCAGCTTACGTTCCGGGACAGGAACCTACGAGCAGTACTTC
>TRBD1|TRBV19|TRBJ1-5|-
CASSGQGVNQPQHF
TGTGCCAGTAGCGGACAGGGCGTCAATCAGCCCCAGCATTTT
>-|TRBV25-1|TRBJ1-5|few
CASSYGSQPQHF
TGTGCCAGCAGTTACGGGAGTCAGCCCCAGCATTTT
>TRBD2|TRBV7-3|TRBJ2-5|-
CASSSLWGTSGKETQYF
TGTGCCAGCAGTTCGCTGTGGGGGACTAGCGGAAAAGAGACCCAGTACTTC
>TRBD2|TRBV6-7|TRBJ2-7|-
CAGRGGRSYEQYF
TGTGCCGGGCGGGGGGGCCGCTCCTACGAGCAGTACTTC
>-|TRBV5-8|TRBJ2-7|few
CASSYPSSYEQYF
TGTGCCAGCAGTTATCCGAGCTCCTACGAGCAGTACTTC
>-|TRBV11-2|TRBJ2-7|-
CASSAGTGAYEQYF
TGTGCCAGCAGCGCAGGGACGGGAGCCTACGAGCAGTACTTC
>-|TRBV19|TRBJ2-4|-
CASSMWLGADIQYF
TGTGCCAGTAGTATGTGGCTAGGGGCCGACATTCAGTACTTC
>TRBD1|TRBV11-2|TRBJ2-6|-
CASSSRQGAGANVLTF
TGTGCCAGCAGCTCCCGACAGGGGGCTGGGGCCAACGTCCTGACTTTC
>-|TRBV4-2|TRBJ2-3|once
CASSPGYTDTQYF
TGTGCCAGCAGCCCCGGTTACACAGATACGCAGTATTTT
>-|TRBV6-5|TRBJ1-1|-
CASSYYSDSEAFF
TGTGCCAGCAGTTACTATTCGGACAGTGAAGCTTTCTTT
>-|TRBV15|TRBJ1-2|-
CATSRDPVSNYGYTF
TGTGCCACCAGCAGAGACCCAGTTTCTAACTATGGCTACACCTTC
>TRBD2|TRBV11-1|TRBJ2-7|few
CASSRGLAYEQYF
TGTGCCAGCAGCCGAGGACTAGCGTACGAGCAGTACTTC
>-|TRBV18|TRBJ1-2|-
CASSPATEYGYTF
TGTGCCAGCTCACCCGCCACGGAGTATGGCTACACCTTC
>-|TRBV28|TRBJ2-7|few
CASSNRPRGNEQYF
TGTGCCAGCAGTAACCGCCCAAGAGGTAACGAGCAGTACTTC
>-|TRBV15|TRBJ1-5|-
CATSLNWGQGQPQHF
TGTGCCACCAGCTTAAATTGGGGGCAAGGACAGCCCCAGCATTTT
>-|TRBV27|TRBJ2-3|once
CASTPGGPYTDTQYF
TGTGCCAGCACCCCAGGGGGGCCTTACACAGATACGCAGTATTTT
>-|TRBV30|TRBJ1-4|-
CAWSPTAGGKLFF
TGTGCCTGGAGTCCCACAGCCGGAGGAAAACTGTTTTTT
>-|TRBV29-1|TRBJ1-5|-
CSAGQGDQPQHF
TGCAGCGCCGGACAAGGAGATCAGCCCCAGCATTTT
>-|TRBV19|TRBJ1-4|-
CASSIGDRPPGDEKLFF
TGTGCCAGTAGTATCGGCGACAGACCGCCAGGTGATGAAAAACTGTTTTTT
>-|TRBV9|TRBJ2-7|-
CASSVSTLSYEQYF
TGTGCCAGCAGCGTCTCGACTTTATCCTACGAGCAGTACTTC
>-|TRBV19|TRBJ1-5|many
CASSIGAGRNSWGNQPQHF
TGTGCCAGTAGTATAGGGGCAGGGCGGAATAGTTGGGGCAATCAGCCCCAGCATTTT
>-|TRBV7-8|TRBJ1-5|-
CASSRQASNQPQHF
TGTGCCAGCAGCAGACAGGCTAGCAATCAGCCCCAGCATTTT
>TRBD1|TRBV29-1|TRBJ2-5|-
CSVRDSQETQYF
TGCAGCGTCCGGGACAGCCAAGAGACCCAGTACTTC
>-|TRBV2|TRBJ1-2|-
CASSANYGYTF
TGTGCCAGCAGTGCAAACTATGGCTACACCTTC